The 27 T cell receptor beta chains given below trace back to one sample, sequenced in a study of blood T cell repertoires in COVID-19. The table came from immunoSEQ multiplex PCR; TCRdb's copy has only in-frame clones and leaves some out. Of about 350,000 clones listed, about 90% are singletons. The material sequenced was PBMCs or T cells enriched from blood (not recorded which). Receptors were obtained from a woman in her twenties or thirties who had recovered from COVID-19.

The J gene is TRBJ1-1, the V gene TRBV29-1, with D perhaps matching TRBD1 (5 bases). The CDR3 is 15 residues long. Trimming stripped 0 bases from V and 4 bases from J, with 15 bases between. Germline CDR1 reads SQVTM; CDR2 reads ANQGSEA. CDR3 bases: TGCAGCGTTGAAGATCGCGGGGCGCTGGGCACTGAAGCTTTCTTT. This codes for CSVEDRGALGTEAFF.

This clone was observed a single time. The V gene is TRBV7-9, the J gene TRBJ2-1; 9 bases fit TRBD1. The V gene end was trimmed by 5 bases and the J gene end by 5 bases; junction bases not matched to a gene: 7. The CDR3 extends over 15 amino acids. The germline V gene encodes CDR1 SEHNR and CDR2 FQNEAQ (reference sequence). CDR3 coding DNA: TGTGCCAGCAGCAACCGGGACAGGGCTCACAATGAGCAGTTCTTC. It specifies CASSNRDRAHNEQFF.

The chain combines TRBV10-3 with TRBJ2-7; possible D gene TRBD2, 6 bases. Germline-derived CDR1 and CDR2 are ENHRY and SYGVKD. The V gene lost 7 bases and the J gene lost 5 bases, with 15 bases spanning the gap. The CDR3 contains 13 residues. DNA for the CDR3: TGTGCCATCAACGCGGGGCCCAACGACGAGCAGTACTTC. Translation gives CAINAGPNDEQYF.

The chain links TRBV28 to TRBJ2-3; 10 bases are a match to TRBD2. Germline V gene lookup returns CDR1 MDHEN and CDR2 SYDVKM. The CDR3 contains 14 residues. V shed 6 bases, J shed 7 bases, and the junction held 7 bases outside the gene matches. The CDR3 loop reads CASRHGTSVYTQYF. In nucleotides, the CDR3 is TGTGCCAGCAGGCACGGGACTAGCGTGTATACGCAGTATTTT.

The chain recombines TRBV2 with TRBJ2-3, with 9 bases fitting TRBD1. J was trimmed by 3 bases and V by 9 bases; bases with no gene match: 4. Germline-derived CDR1 and CDR2 are SNHLY and FYNNEI. CDR3 length: 13 amino acids. CDR3 protein: CASTGGSTDTQYF. Written as DNA, the CDR3 is TGTGCCAGTACAGGGGGCAGTACAGATACGCAGTATTTT. The full variable domain, completed using reference TRBV2 and TRBJ2-3, is EPEVTQTPSHQVTQMGQEVILRCVPISNHLYFYWYRQILGQKVEFLVSFYNNEISEKSEIFDDQFSVERPDGSNFTLKIRSTKLEDSAMYFCASTGGSTDTQYFGPGTRLTVL.

The V and J genes are TRBV30 and TRBJ1-2; D unclear. CDR3 size: 14 residues. The germline V and J ends were trimmed by 1 base and 1 base, with 10 bases remaining between them. Germline lookup yields CDR1 GTSNPN and CDR2 SVGIG (reference sequence). The DNA for the CDR3 is TGTGCCTGGAGTGCCCAAACAGATAACTATGGCTACACCTTC. Amino acids: CAWSAQTDNYGYTF.

On this clone itself: The identical CDR3 is also encoded by other nucleotide sequences in the sample. The V gene is TRBV30, the J gene TRBJ1-3; D call uncertain. Germline V CDR1 and CDR2: GTSNPN, SVGIG (reference sequence). V was shortened by 4 bases and J by 4 bases, with 11 bases between the two germline ends. The CDR3 spans 13 residues. CDR3 DNA: TGTGCCTGGAACCGGGGATCGGGAAACACCATATATTTT. The encoded protein is CAWNRGSGNTIYF.

The CDR3 is CASSASGGAGTEAFF. The CDR3 DNA reads TGTGCCAGTAGTGCCTCAGGGGGCGCGGGGACTGAAGCTTTCTTT. V is TRBV19 and J is TRBJ1-1; TRBD1 agrees at 8 bases. This CDR3 contains 15 residues. Trimming removed 5 bases from V and 5 bases from J; junction bases left unmatched: 10. Germline V lookup: CDR1 LNHDA, CDR2 SQIVND (reference sequence).

This clone was observed a handful of times. J is TRBJ2-7 and V is TRBV7-9; 9 positions agree with TRBD1. Germline CDR1 and CDR2: SEHNR and FQNEAQ (reference sequence). The V and J ends lost 4 bases and 2 bases, in that order; junction bases with no gene match: 6. CDR3 size: 15 residues. CDR3 in DNA: TGTGCCAGCAGCTCACCGACAGGGGGAGCCTACGAGCAGTACTTC. Protein product: CASSSPTGGAYEQYF.

The CDR3 DNA follows: TGTGCCAGCAGTTACTCGGCTAGCGGCCAAGAGACCCAGTACTTC. This sequence encodes CASSYSASGQETQYF. The chain couples TRBV6-5 to TRBJ2-5, with 7 bases that match TRBD2. The trim removed 0 bases at V and 1 base at J, leaving 2 bases unmatched. The CDR3 runs 15 residues. Per germline, CDR1 MNHEY and CDR2 SVGAGI.

The rearrangement joins TRBV14 to TRBJ2-2, with 7 nucleotides matching TRBD2. V lost 2 bases, J lost 3 bases, and 6 bases stayed unmatched. Germline-derived CDR1 and CDR2 are SGHDN and FVKESK. The CDR3 totals 16 residues. CDR3 DNA sequence: TGTGCCAGCAGCCAAATCTCAGGGAGGGACACCGGGGAGCTGTTTTTT. This gives the protein CASSQISGRDTGELFF.

The chain links TRBV19 to TRBJ2-6; 7 positions agree with TRBD1. V shed 5 bases, J shed 4 bases, and the junction held 5 bases outside the gene matches. The CDR3 runs to 15 residues. CDR1 is LNHDA, CDR2 SQIVND, per germline (reference sequence). The CDR3 nucleotides are TGTGCCAGTAGTGACAGGGTCTCCGGGGCCAACGTCCTGACTTTC. It yields the protein CASSDRVSGANVLTF.

This rearrangement joins TRBV28 to TRBJ2-3; 10 nucleotides line up with TRBD2. The CDR3 covers 17 residues. Losses at the gene ends were 2 bases for V and 6 bases for J; bases not matched to a gene: 11. The germline V gene encodes CDR1 MDHEN and CDR2 SYDVKM. In nucleotides, the CDR3 is TGTGCCAGCAGTTTAATTCCTAGCGGGGGTATTTGGGATACGCAGTATTTT. Translated: CASSLIPSGGIWDTQYF.

The chain has TRBV7-6 and TRBJ2-1; D perhaps matches TRBD2 (6 bases). The CDR3 totals 13 residues. The germline CDR1 and CDR2 sequences are SGHVS and FNYEAQ. Trimming pared 5 bases from V and 5 bases from J, leaving 10 bases between. The DNA for the CDR3 is TGTGCCAGCAGCCCTCGGGAGAACAATGAGCAGTTCTTC. Translated, it gives CASSPRENNEQFF.

The chain recombines TRBV25-1 with TRBJ2-1, with 10 bases matching TRBD1. The V segment lost 7 bases and the J segment 8 bases; nucleotides outside the gene matches: 11. The CDR3 contains 15 residues. Germline V CDR1 and CDR2: MGHDK, SYGVNS. The CDR3: CASTVWTGGSDEQFF. The CDR3 bases are TGTGCCAGCACTGTCTGGACAGGGGGTTCGGATGAGCAGTTCTTC.

V is TRBV2 and J is TRBJ2-3, with TRBD2 matching 8 bases. CDR3 size: 16 residues. J lost 0 bases, V lost 1 base, and 3 bases had no gene match. Germline loops: CDR1 SNHLY, CDR2 FYNNEI. The DNA of the CDR3 is TGTGCCAGCAGTGAAGTAGCGGGGACTAGCACAGATACGCAGTATTTT. Protein sequence: CASSEVAGTSTDTQYF.

The J gene is TRBJ1-2, the V gene TRBV19, with D unclear. CDR1 and CDR2 (germline): LNHDA, SQIVND (reference sequence). The CDR3 length is 13 residues. The V gene lost 0 bases and the J gene lost 9 bases, with 11 bases spanning the gap. The CDR3 loop is CASSIEHTGSYTF. The CDR3 DNA reads as TGTGCCAGTAGTATAGAGCATACCGGGAGCTACACCTTC.

This chain links TRBV6-5 with TRBJ2-7; 13 bases are shared with TRBD2. This CDR3 comprises 14 residues. CDR1 and CDR2 from the germline V gene are MNHEY and SVGAGI. Trimming took 5 bases from V and 4 from J; bases not matched to a gene: 2. For the CDR3, the DNA is TGTGCCAGCAGTACTAGCGGGGGGGCTTACGAGCAGTACTTC. Translation: CASSTSGGAYEQYF.

This clone was found once. The chain carries TRBV3-1 (or the pseudogene TRBV3-2) and TRBJ2-5; TRBD2 agrees at 8 bases. The V gene end was trimmed by 0 bases and the J gene end by 5 bases; junction bases not matched to a gene: 5. Germline V gives CDR1 LGHDT, CDR2 YNNKEL (reference sequence). CDR3 length equals 15 residues. This CDR3 is CASSQDRGGVETQYF. The DNA for the CDR3 is TGTGCCAGCAGCCAAGATCGGGGGGGCGTGGAGACCCAGTACTTC.

The rearrangement joins TRBV30 to TRBJ2-3; possibly TRBD1 for D (5 bases). This CDR3 spans 14 amino acids. The ends were cut back, 2 bases at V and 2 bases at J, with 11 bases in the middle. CDR1 is GTSNPN and CDR2 is SVGIG in the germline V gene (reference sequence). In DNA, the CDR3 is TGTGCCTGGAGTCGACAGTGGGACACAGATACGCAGTATTTT. It codes for CAWSRQWDTDTQYF.

J is TRBJ2-3 and V is TRBV28; TRBD2 agrees at 11 bases. Unmatched junction bases numbered 11, after V lost 1 base and J lost 8 bases. The CDR3 has 17 amino acids. Per germline, CDR1 MDHEN and CDR2 SYDVKM. CDR3: CASSLSRTSGYSPTQYF. DNA of the CDR3: TGTGCCAGCAGTTTATCGAGGACTAGCGGGTACTCACCTACGCAGTATTTT.

The gene calls are TRBV7-9 and TRBJ2-5; no clear D gene. CDR3 length: 13 amino acids. The germline CDR1 and CDR2 sequences are SEHNR and FQNEAQ (reference sequence). Trimming cost V 2 bases and J 4 bases, with 8 bases left between them. This chain's CDR3 is CASSLSLRETQYF. CDR3 sequence (DNA): TGTGCCAGCAGCTTATCCCTTAGAGAGACCCAGTACTTC.

V is TRBV18 and J is TRBJ1-1; 7 bases match TRBD1. V gave up 3 bases and J gave up 3 bases; unmatched junction bases: 7. Germline V gene lookup returns CDR1 KGHSH and CDR2 LQKENI. The CDR3 totals 15 residues. CDR3: CASSPSTGIDTEAFF. The CDR3, as DNA: TGTGCCAGCTCACCGTCGACAGGGATCGACACTGAAGCTTTCTTT. Drawing the rest from reference TRBV18 and TRBJ1-1, the complete variable domain is NAGVMQNPRHLVRRRGQEARLRCSPMKGHSHVYWYRQLPEEGLKFMVYLQKENIIDESGMPKERFSAEFPKEGPSILRIQQVVRGDSAAYFCASSPSTGIDTEAFFGQGTRLTVV.

About this clone: Within the sample, other DNA sequences also encode this same CDR3. The V call is TRBV19, the J call TRBJ1-2, with unresolved D. V shed 3 bases and J shed 4 bases, with 9 bases lying between them. The CDR3 extends over 13 amino acids. The germline V gene has CDR1 LNHDA and CDR2 SQIVND (reference sequence). The CDR3 loop is CASSIEGSYGYTF. The CDR3 region has the DNA TGTGCCAGTAGTATTGAGGGAAGCTATGGCTACACCTTC.

The chain joins TRBV28 to TRBJ2-7; TRBD2 aligns across 11 bases. This CDR3 is 18 amino acids long. The germline gives CDR1 MDHEN, CDR2 SYDVKM. Germline trimming cut 6 bases from V and 5 bases from J; bases unmatched to any gene: 18. The CDR3 spells CASSRPSLTSGAGDEQYF. In DNA, the CDR3 is TGTGCCAGCAGCCGACCTTCCTTGACTAGCGGGGCTGGGGACGAGCAGTACTTC.

This clone has only a few counts. The rearrangement uses TRBV29-1 and TRBJ1-1; tentative D call: TRBD1 (5 bases). From germline, CDR1 is SQVTM and CDR2 ANQGSEA. CDR3 length equals 14 residues. Deletions cut 3 bases from V and 5 bases from J, with 16 bases between. CDR3 region: CSVEAWGGETEAFF. The CDR3 DNA sequence: TGCAGCGTTGAGGCATGGGGGGGTGAGACTGAAGCTTTCTTT.

V is TRBV19 and J is TRBJ1-3, with D unclear. The germline CDR1 and CDR2 sequences are LNHDA and SQIVND (reference sequence). V lost 5 bases to trimming and J lost 2 bases, with 10 bases between them. CDR3 length equals 14 residues. The CDR3 reads CASSDTTTGNTIYF. DNA of the CDR3: TGTGCCAGTAGTGATACAACAACTGGAAACACCATATATTTT.